This is a list of T cell receptor beta chains from one sample in a study of CD8+ T cells in alopecia areata. TCRdb's copy holds only in-frame clones and misses some; the assay was immunoSEQ multiplex PCR. The sample contains about 140,000 clones, roughly 46% of which appear only once. This specimen consisted of CD4+ T cells sorted from blood, obtained at week 0. All receptors derive from a human donor with alopecia areata. The CDR3 runs from the conserved cysteine through the conserved F or W. Fields, in order: clone size, D gene, J gene, V gene, CDR3 DNA, CDR3 protein. A D gene is named only where the DNA matches it firmly. Clone size is not always given. Where it is, it says once, few, many or a class for expanded clones.

clone_size: NA; d_call: TRBD1; j_call: TRBJ1-5; v_call: TRBV2; cdr3_nt: TGTGCCAGCAGTGAAGGGGACAGGGTAGGGCAGCCCCAGCATTTT; cdr3_aa: CASSEGDRVGQPQHF
clone_size: once; d_call: NA; j_call: TRBJ2-5; v_call: TRBV5-1; cdr3_nt: TGCGCCAGCAGCTTGCAGACAGTGAACCAAGAGACCCAGTACTTC; cdr3_aa: CASSLQTVNQETQYF
clone_size: few; d_call: NA; j_call: TRBJ2-7; v_call: TRBV19; cdr3_nt: TGTGCCAGTAGTATCGGAACACAGTACGAGCAGTACTTC; cdr3_aa: CASSIGTQYEQYF
clone_size: few; d_call: NA; j_call: TRBJ2-7; v_call: TRBV19; cdr3_nt: TGTGCCAGTAGTAAGAGAGCCGTGACAGGGAGGAACGAGCAGTACTTC; cdr3_aa: CASSKRAVTGRNEQYF
clone_size: NA; d_call: TRBD2; j_call: TRBJ2-1; v_call: TRBV30; cdr3_nt: TGTGCCTGGAACCGGCTAGCGGGAGGGCCGGGCAATGAGCAGTTCTTC; cdr3_aa: CAWNRLAGGPGNEQFF
clone_size: NA; d_call: TRBD2; j_call: TRBJ2-7; v_call: TRBV10-3; cdr3_nt: TGTGCCACAAGTAGAGCGGGAGGGACCGGGTACGAGCAGTACTTC; cdr3_aa: CATSRAGGTGYEQYF
clone_size: NA; d_call: TRBD2; j_call: TRBJ2-3; v_call: TRBV5-1; cdr3_nt: TGCGCCAGCAGCCTGTCGGTAGCGGGATCCCCAGATACGCAGTATTTT; cdr3_aa: CASSLSVAGSPDTQYF
clone_size: NA; d_call: TRBD1; j_call: TRBJ2-3; v_call: TRBV29-1; cdr3_nt: TGCAGCGTTGAACCCCCGGGACAGGAAAGGTATTTT; cdr3_aa: CSVEPPGQERYF
clone_size: NA; d_call: NA; j_call: TRBJ2-5; v_call: TRBV29-1; cdr3_nt: TGCAGCGTTGAGGTAGCGGTGCAAGAGACCCAGTACTTC; cdr3_aa: CSVEVAVQETQYF
clone_size: NA; d_call: TRBD1; j_call: TRBJ2-3; v_call: TRBV7-3; cdr3_nt: TGTGCCAGCAGCTTAAACAGGGGTGATACGCAGTATTTT; cdr3_aa: CASSLNRGDTQYF
clone_size: few; d_call: NA; j_call: TRBJ2-5; v_call: TRBV7-6; cdr3_nt: TGTGCCAGCAGCTTATCCATTTGGGTACAGGGACAAGAGACCCAGTACTTC; cdr3_aa: CASSLSIWVQGQETQYF
clone_size: NA; d_call: NA; j_call: TRBJ2-5; v_call: TRBV29-1; cdr3_nt: TGCAGCGTCGCGCCCGAAGAGACCCAGTACTTC; cdr3_aa: CSVAPEETQYF
clone_size: NA; d_call: TRBD1; j_call: TRBJ2-7; v_call: TRBV2; cdr3_nt: TGTGCCAGCAGTGAGGACAGGGAAGTCTACGAGCAGTACTTC; cdr3_aa: CASSEDREVYEQYF
clone_size: few; d_call: NA; j_call: TRBJ2-2; v_call: TRBV6-5; cdr3_nt: TGTGCCAGCAGGGCCACAGGACTACCCGGGGAGCTGTTTTTT; cdr3_aa: CASRATGLPGELFF
clone_size: few; d_call: NA; j_call: TRBJ2-7; v_call: TRBV18; cdr3_nt: TGTGCCAGCTCGCCGATTGGGGAGAGCTCCTACGAGCAGTACTTC; cdr3_aa: CASSPIGESSYEQYF
clone_size: NA; d_call: TRBD1; j_call: TRBJ2-1; v_call: TRBV5-1; cdr3_nt: TGCGCCAGCAGCGGACCGGGACAGGGTTACAATGAGCAGTTCTTC; cdr3_aa: CASSGPGQGYNEQFF
clone_size: NA; d_call: TRBD2; j_call: TRBJ2-1; v_call: TRBV14; cdr3_nt: TGTGCCAGCAGCCCGGGGACTAGCGGGAGCTATGAGCAGTTCTTC; cdr3_aa: CASSPGTSGSYEQFF
clone_size: few; d_call: NA; j_call: TRBJ1-5; v_call: TRBV29-1; cdr3_nt: TGCAGCGTTGAAGGGGGCGTGGGTCAGCCCCAGCATTTT; cdr3_aa: CSVEGGVGQPQHF
clone_size: NA; d_call: NA; j_call: TRBJ1-1; v_call: TRBV27; cdr3_nt: TGTGCCAGCAGACTTATCGGTGGGGGGAACACTGAAGCTTTCTTT; cdr3_aa: CASRLIGGGNTEAFF
clone_size: NA; d_call: TRBD2; j_call: TRBJ2-3; v_call: TRBV29-1; cdr3_nt: TGCAGCGTTGTGGGCGGGAGACGCACAGATACGCAGTATTTT; cdr3_aa: CSVVGGRRTDTQYF
clone_size: once; d_call: NA; j_call: TRBJ2-7; v_call: TRBV29-1; cdr3_nt: TGCAGCGTCCGGACCTTCCCCTACGAGCAGTACTTC; cdr3_aa: CSVRTFPYEQYF
clone_size: NA; d_call: NA; j_call: TRBJ2-7; v_call: TRBV4-2; cdr3_nt: TGTGCCAGCAGCCAAGATCGGGACATTCGGCAGTACTTC; cdr3_aa: CASSQDRDIRQYF
clone_size: NA; d_call: NA; j_call: TRBJ2-7; v_call: TRBV7-9; cdr3_nt: TGTGCCAGCAGCTTAATGGAATTATCCTACGAGCAGTACTTC; cdr3_aa: CASSLMELSYEQYF
clone_size: NA; d_call: TRBD1; j_call: TRBJ1-1; v_call: TRBV6-6; cdr3_nt: TGTGCCAGCAGTCACCGACAGGGAGGAGACACTGAAGCTTTCTTT; cdr3_aa: CASSHRQGGDTEAFF
clone_size: few; d_call: TRBD2; j_call: TRBJ2-5; v_call: TRBV11-2; cdr3_nt: TGTGCCAGCAGCCACGGGACTAAAGAGACCCAGTACTTC; cdr3_aa: CASSHGTKETQYF
clone_size: NA; d_call: NA; j_call: TRBJ1-2; v_call: TRBV29-1; cdr3_nt: TGCAGCGTTGTTTTGGAGGTCTATGGCTACACCTTC; cdr3_aa: CSVVLEVYGYTF
clone_size: few; d_call: TRBD1; j_call: TRBJ1-1; v_call: TRBV29-1; cdr3_nt: TGCAGCGTTAGGACAGGAAACACTGAAGCTTTCTTT; cdr3_aa: CSVRTGNTEAFF
clone_size: NA; d_call: NA; j_call: TRBJ2-3; v_call: TRBV5-1; cdr3_nt: TGCGCCAGCAGCTTGGCGGCCGCTAGCACAGATACGCAGTATTTT; cdr3_aa: CASSLAAASTDTQYF
clone_size: NA; d_call: TRBD1; j_call: TRBJ1-1; v_call: TRBV30; cdr3_nt: TGTGCCTGGAGGGATCGGGACAGAGAGGCGGGGATCTTT; cdr3_aa: CAWRDRDREAGIF
clone_size: NA; d_call: NA; j_call: TRBJ2-3; v_call: TRBV5-6; cdr3_nt: TGTGCCAGCAGCCGCCTAGACTTCTTCGGCACAGATACGCAGTATTTT; cdr3_aa: CASSRLDFFGTDTQYF
clone_size: few; d_call: NA; j_call: TRBJ1-2; v_call: TRBV29-1; cdr3_nt: TGCAGCGTTGTTAACGGGGGCTACACCTTC; cdr3_aa: CSVVNGGYTF
clone_size: NA; d_call: NA; j_call: TRBJ1-2; v_call: TRBV6-5; cdr3_nt: TGTGCCAGCAGTACCACAGGGACCTATGGCTACACCTTC; cdr3_aa: CASSTTGTYGYTF
clone_size: few; d_call: TRBD1; j_call: TRBJ2-5; v_call: TRBV6-6; cdr3_nt: TGTGCCAGCTGCTACAGGGGAGAGACCCAGTACTTC; cdr3_aa: CASCYRGETQYF
clone_size: once; d_call: NA; j_call: TRBJ1-1; v_call: TRBV27; cdr3_nt: TGTGCCAGCAGCAACGGCATTTGGACTGAAGCTTTCTTT; cdr3_aa: CASSNGIWTEAFF
clone_size: NA; d_call: NA; j_call: TRBJ2-4; v_call: TRBV19; cdr3_nt: TGTGCCAGTAGTATAGAATCAGGGAACATTCAGTACTTC; cdr3_aa: CASSIESGNIQYF
clone_size: few; d_call: NA; j_call: TRBJ2-5; v_call: TRBV29-1; cdr3_nt: TGCAGCGTTGAAGTGGCTAGGGGAGAGACCCAGTACTTC; cdr3_aa: CSVEVARGETQYF
clone_size: few; d_call: TRBD2; j_call: TRBJ2-7; v_call: TRBV5-6; cdr3_nt: TGTGCCAGCAGCCCGGGACTAGTCTACGAGCAGTACTTC; cdr3_aa: CASSPGLVYEQYF
clone_size: once; d_call: TRBD2; j_call: TRBJ2-3; v_call: TRBV6-5; cdr3_nt: TGTGCCCCGCGGGGCGCTAGCGGATTCACAGATACGCAGTATTTT; cdr3_aa: CAPRGASGFTDTQYF
clone_size: once; d_call: NA; j_call: TRBJ2-5; v_call: TRBV28; cdr3_nt: TGTGCCAGCAAAGCCCGGGACCGGGGGCGGCTGGAGACCCAGTACTTC; cdr3_aa: CASKARDRGRLETQYF
clone_size: NA; d_call: NA; j_call: TRBJ2-3; v_call: TRBV7-2; cdr3_nt: TGTGCCAGCAGCTGGGGGACTCTCCAACCCACAGATACGCAGTATTTT; cdr3_aa: CASSWGTLQPTDTQYF
clone_size: NA; d_call: TRBD2; j_call: TRBJ2-1; v_call: TRBV5-4; cdr3_nt: TGTGCCAGCAGCTTGGCTAGGACTAGCGGGGGATACAATGAGCAGTTCTTC; cdr3_aa: CASSLARTSGGYNEQFF
clone_size: NA; d_call: NA; j_call: TRBJ1-2; v_call: TRBV4-3; cdr3_nt: TGCGCCAGCAGCCAAGTTGTTGGGGGTAGCTATGGCTACACCTTC; cdr3_aa: CASSQVVGGSYGYTF
clone_size: NA; d_call: NA; j_call: TRBJ2-5; v_call: TRBV29-1; cdr3_nt: TGCAGCGTTAACAGGGGAGGAGAGACCCAGTACTTC; cdr3_aa: CSVNRGGETQYF
clone_size: NA; d_call: NA; j_call: TRBJ1-5; v_call: TRBV11-2; cdr3_nt: TGTGCCAGCAGCTTAGATGGTCTGACGCCCCAGCATTTT; cdr3_aa: CASSLDGLTPQHF
clone_size: NA; d_call: NA; j_call: TRBJ1-5; v_call: TRBV28; cdr3_nt: TGTGCCAGCAGTTTAAGTGGGGGTTGGAACAATCAGCCCCAGCATTTT; cdr3_aa: CASSLSGGWNNQPQHF
clone_size: few; d_call: NA; j_call: TRBJ2-3; v_call: TRBV6-6; cdr3_nt: TGTGCCAGCAGTTACTCGAGTACGCAGTATTTT; cdr3_aa: CASSYSSTQYF
clone_size: NA; d_call: NA; j_call: TRBJ2-3; v_call: TRBV30; cdr3_nt: TGTGCCTGCATGTCGGACAGCCGAAGCACAGATACGCAGTATTTT; cdr3_aa: CACMSDSRSTDTQYF
clone_size: NA; d_call: NA; j_call: TRBJ2-5; v_call: TRBV11-2; cdr3_nt: TGTGCCAGCGGCCCTATGGGGGGCTCGGAGACCCAGTACTTC; cdr3_aa: CASGPMGGSETQYF
clone_size: NA; d_call: TRBD2; j_call: TRBJ2-7; v_call: TRBV29-1; cdr3_nt: TGCAGCGTTGCGTCCTTAGGACTAGCGGGAGGCCCCTATCGCGAGCAGTACTTC; cdr3_aa: CSVASLGLAGGPYREQYF